The text below deals with one TCR beta chain. The authors took PBMCs from 10 ml fresh peripheral blood. The source material, RNA transcripts, was used to amplify TCR beta CDR3 regions. When the TCR CDR3 underwent first-round RT-PCR, the HTBI primer set was used. From the multiplex PCR reads, TCRdb called clonotypes with MiXCR, one entry per CDR3 protein. The table lists hundreds of thousands of distinct CDR3 sequences, roughly a sixth of them singletons. The source of the sample is a study of T cells in Graves' hyperthyroidism and ophthalmopathy. Germline CDR1 and CDR2: SGHVS and FNYEAQ. Trimming shortened V by 0 bases and J by 1 base, and 9 bases separated the two germline ends. CDR3 size: 15 residues.

This TCR was sampled from a woman in her fifties or sixties with Graves' hyperthyroidism that later progressed to Graves' ophthalmopathy. This sequence joins TRBV7-6 and TRBJ2-5; D is perhaps TRBD2 (6 bases). Source material: blood. The chain's CDR3 is CASSLAHGGQETQYF. The DNA for the CDR3 is TGTGCCAGCAGCTTAGCGCACGGGGGCCAAGAGACCCAGTACTTC. Using reference TRBV7-6 and TRBJ2-5 for the parts outside the CDR3, the full variable domain is GAGVSQSPRYKVTKRGQDVALRCDPISGHVSLYWYRQALGQGPEFLTYFNYEAQQDKSGLPNDRFSAERPEGSISTLTIQRTEQRDSAMYRCASSLAHGGQETQYFGPGTRLLVL.